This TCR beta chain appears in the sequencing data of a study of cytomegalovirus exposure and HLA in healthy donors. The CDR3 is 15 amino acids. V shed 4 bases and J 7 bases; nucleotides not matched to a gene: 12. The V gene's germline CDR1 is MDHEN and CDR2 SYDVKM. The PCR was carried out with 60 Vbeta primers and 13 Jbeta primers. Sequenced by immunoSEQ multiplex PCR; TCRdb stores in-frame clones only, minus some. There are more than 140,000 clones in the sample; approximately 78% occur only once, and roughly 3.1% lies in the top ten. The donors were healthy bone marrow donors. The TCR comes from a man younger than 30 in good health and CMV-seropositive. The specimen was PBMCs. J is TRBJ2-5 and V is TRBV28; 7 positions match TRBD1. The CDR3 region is CASSSRTGLRVTQYF. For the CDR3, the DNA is TGTGCCAGCAGTTCCCGGACAGGTTTAAGAGTGACCCAGTACTTC.